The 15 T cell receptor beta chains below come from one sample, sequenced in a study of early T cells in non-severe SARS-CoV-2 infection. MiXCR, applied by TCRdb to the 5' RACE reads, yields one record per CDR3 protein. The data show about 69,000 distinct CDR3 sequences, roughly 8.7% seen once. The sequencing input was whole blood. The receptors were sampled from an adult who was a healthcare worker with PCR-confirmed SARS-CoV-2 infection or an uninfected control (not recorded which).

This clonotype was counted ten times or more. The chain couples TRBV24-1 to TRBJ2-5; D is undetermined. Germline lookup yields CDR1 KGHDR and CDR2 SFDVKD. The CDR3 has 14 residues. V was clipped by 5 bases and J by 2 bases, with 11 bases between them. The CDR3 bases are TGTGCCACCAGTGTATCAGGCGGACAAGAGACCCAGTACTTC. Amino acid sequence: CATSVSGGQETQYF.

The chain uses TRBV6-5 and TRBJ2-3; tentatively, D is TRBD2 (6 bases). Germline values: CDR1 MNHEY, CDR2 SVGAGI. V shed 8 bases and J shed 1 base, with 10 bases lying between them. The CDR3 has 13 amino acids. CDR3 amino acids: CASALARTDTQYF. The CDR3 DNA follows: TGTGCCAGCGCACTAGCTCGCACAGATACGCAGTATTTT.

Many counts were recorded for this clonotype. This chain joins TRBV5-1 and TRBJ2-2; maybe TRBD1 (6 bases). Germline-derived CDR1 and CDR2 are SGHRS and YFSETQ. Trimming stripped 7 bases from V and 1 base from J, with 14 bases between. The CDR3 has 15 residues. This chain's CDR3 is CASRPGHQNTGELFF. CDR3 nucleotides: TGCGCCAGCCGACCGGGACACCAGAACACCGGGGAGCTGTTTTTT.

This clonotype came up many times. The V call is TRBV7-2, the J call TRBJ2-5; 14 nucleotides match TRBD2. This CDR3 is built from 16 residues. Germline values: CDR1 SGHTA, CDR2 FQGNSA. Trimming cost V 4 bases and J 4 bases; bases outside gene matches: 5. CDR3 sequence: CASSSGTSGRRETQYF. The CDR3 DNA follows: TGTGCCAGCAGCTCCGGGACTAGCGGGAGACGAGAGACCCAGTACTTC.

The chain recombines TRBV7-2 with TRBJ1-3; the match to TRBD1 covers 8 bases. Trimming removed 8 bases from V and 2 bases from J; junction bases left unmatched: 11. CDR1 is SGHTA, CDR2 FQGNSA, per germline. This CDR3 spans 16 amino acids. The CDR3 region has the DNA TGTGCCAGCGCAAAACAGGGGGGAGGAACTGGAAACACCATATATTTT. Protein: CASAKQGGGTGNTIYF.

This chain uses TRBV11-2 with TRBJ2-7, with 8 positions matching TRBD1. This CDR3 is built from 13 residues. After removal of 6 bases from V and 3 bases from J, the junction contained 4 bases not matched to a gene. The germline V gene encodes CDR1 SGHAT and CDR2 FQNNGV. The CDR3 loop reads CASSNGQGYEQYF. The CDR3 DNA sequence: TGTGCCAGCAGTAACGGACAGGGCTACGAGCAGTACTTC. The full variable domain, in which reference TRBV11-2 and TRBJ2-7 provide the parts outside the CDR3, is EAGVAQSPRYKIIEKRQSVAFWCNPISGHATLYWYQQILGQGPKLLIQFQNNGVVDDSQLPKDRFSAERLKGVDSTLKIQPAKLEDSAVYLCASSNGQGYEQYFGPGTRLTVT.

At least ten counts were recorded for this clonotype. The CDR3 bases are TGTGCCAGCAGCTTAGGGGGCAGGGCGGCCGGGGAGCTGTTTTTT. It yields the protein CASSLGGRAAGELFF. This chain uses TRBV11-2 with TRBJ2-2; D may be TRBD1 (5 bases). V was trimmed by 1 base and J by 6 bases, leaving 12 bases between them. Germline CDR1 SGHAT, CDR2 FQNNGV. The CDR3 covers 15 residues.

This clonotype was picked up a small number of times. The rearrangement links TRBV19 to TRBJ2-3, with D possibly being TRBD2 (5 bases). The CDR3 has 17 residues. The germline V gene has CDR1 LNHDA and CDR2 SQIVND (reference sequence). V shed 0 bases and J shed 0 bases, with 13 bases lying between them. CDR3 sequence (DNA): TGTGCCAGTAGTATAGATGGCGGGCCTTGGAGCACAGATACGCAGTATTTT. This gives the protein CASSIDGGPWSTDTQYF.

The CDR3 DNA sequence: TGCGCCAGCAGTGCAGCGGGAGCCTACAATGAGCAGTTCTTC. Protein sequence: CASSAAGAYNEQFF. The rearrangement uses TRBV10-1 and TRBJ2-1, with 8 bases identical to TRBD2. Germline lookup yields CDR1 WNHNN and CDR2 SYGVQD (reference sequence). V was clipped by 4 bases and J by 2 bases; unmatched bases: 1. The length of the CDR3 is 14 residues.

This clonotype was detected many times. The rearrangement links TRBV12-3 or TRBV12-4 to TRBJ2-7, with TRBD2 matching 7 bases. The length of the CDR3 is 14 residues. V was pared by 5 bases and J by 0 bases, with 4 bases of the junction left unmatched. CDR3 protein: CASSLGLVSYEQYF. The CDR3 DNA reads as TGTGCCAGCAGTCTAGGACTAGTCTCCTACGAGCAGTACTTC.

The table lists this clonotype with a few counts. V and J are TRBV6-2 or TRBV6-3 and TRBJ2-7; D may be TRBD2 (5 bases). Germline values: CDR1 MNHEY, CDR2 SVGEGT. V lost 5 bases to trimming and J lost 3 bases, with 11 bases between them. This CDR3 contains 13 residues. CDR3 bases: TGTGCCAGCAGTCGCCGGGAAGGCTACGAGCAGTACTTC. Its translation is CASSRREGYEQYF.

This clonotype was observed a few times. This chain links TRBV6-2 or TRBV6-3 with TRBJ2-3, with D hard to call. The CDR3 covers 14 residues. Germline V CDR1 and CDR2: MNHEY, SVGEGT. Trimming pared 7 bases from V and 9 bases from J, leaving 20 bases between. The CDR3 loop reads CASTLTFSGLTQYF. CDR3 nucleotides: TGTGCCAGCACCCTAACCTTTTCCGGCCTGACGCAGTATTTT.

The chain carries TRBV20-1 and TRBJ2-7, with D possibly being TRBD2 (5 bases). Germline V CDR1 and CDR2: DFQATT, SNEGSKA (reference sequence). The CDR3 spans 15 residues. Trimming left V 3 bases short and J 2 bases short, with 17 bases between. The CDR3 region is CSASLPTTATYEQYF. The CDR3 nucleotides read TGCAGTGCTAGCCTCCCGACTACCGCAACCTACGAGCAGTACTTC.

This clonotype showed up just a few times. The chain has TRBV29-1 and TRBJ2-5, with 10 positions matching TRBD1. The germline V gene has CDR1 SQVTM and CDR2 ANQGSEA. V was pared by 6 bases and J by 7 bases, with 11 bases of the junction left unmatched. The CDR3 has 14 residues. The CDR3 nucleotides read TGCAGCGTCACCGGACAGGGGGGGGCTGGGACCCAGTACTTC. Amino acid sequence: CSVTGQGGAGTQYF.

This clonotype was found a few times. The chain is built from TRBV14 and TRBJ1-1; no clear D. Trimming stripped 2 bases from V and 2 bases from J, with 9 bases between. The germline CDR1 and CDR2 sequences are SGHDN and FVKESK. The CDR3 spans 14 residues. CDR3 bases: TGTGCCAGCAGCCAAATAGTAGGAAACACTGAAGCTTTCTTT. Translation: CASSQIVGNTEAFF.